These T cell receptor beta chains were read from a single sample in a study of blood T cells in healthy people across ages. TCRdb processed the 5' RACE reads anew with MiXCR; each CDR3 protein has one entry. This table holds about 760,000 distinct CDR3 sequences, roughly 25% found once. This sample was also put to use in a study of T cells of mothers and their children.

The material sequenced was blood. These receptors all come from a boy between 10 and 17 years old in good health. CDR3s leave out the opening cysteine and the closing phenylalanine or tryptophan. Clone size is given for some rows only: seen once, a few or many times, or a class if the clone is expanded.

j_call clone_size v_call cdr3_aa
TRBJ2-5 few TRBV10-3 AITKGVPDSGEAQY
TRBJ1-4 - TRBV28 ASSFGSPTNEKLF
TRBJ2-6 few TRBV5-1 ASSLEGHPLSGANVLT
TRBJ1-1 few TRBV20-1 SAPRDRFMNTEAF
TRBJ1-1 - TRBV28 ASGFGGSNTEAF
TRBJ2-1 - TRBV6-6 ASSCSLAVRNEQF
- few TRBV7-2 ASSYLAGEGHEQF
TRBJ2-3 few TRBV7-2 ASSPGLRTTDTQY
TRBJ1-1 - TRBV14 ANSQIRGRGYTEAF
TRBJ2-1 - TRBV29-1 SVISGRERDEQF
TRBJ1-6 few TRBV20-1 SASGGRGFNSPLH
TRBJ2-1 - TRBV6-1 ASSEGQGAYNEQF
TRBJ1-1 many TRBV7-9 ASSLDRTEAF